A selection of T cell receptor beta chains follows, all from one sample in a study of OX40 agonist ivuxolimab in advanced cancers. Measured with immunoSEQ multiplex PCR; TCRdb has only the in-frame clones, and not every one. The sample has 70,000 or so clones; roughly nine tenths are singletons. Specimen: CD4+ or CD8+ T cells sorted from blood, collected in a trial of the OX40 agonist ivuxolimab. Receptors were obtained from an adult with an advanced solid tumor such as melanoma, head and neck, liver or kidney cancer. The CDR3 runs from the conserved cysteine through the conserved F or W. Expanded clones are given a class, and other clones once, few, many or no size at all.

j_call: TRBJ1-5; cdr3_length: 13; v_call: TRBV6-1; clone_size: -; cdr3_aa: CASSWALNQPQHF
j_call: TRBJ1-4; cdr3_length: 11; v_call: TRBV7-9; clone_size: once; cdr3_aa: CASSSREKLFF
j_call: TRBJ2-7; cdr3_length: 13; v_call: TRBV5-4; clone_size: -; cdr3_aa: CASSLAQSVKQYF
j_call: TRBJ2-7; cdr3_length: 15; v_call: TRBV27; clone_size: -; cdr3_aa: CASSLRPEGRDEQYF
j_call: TRBJ1-2; cdr3_length: 13; v_call: TRBV1; clone_size: few; cdr3_aa: CTSTQFENYGYTF
j_call: TRBJ1-5; cdr3_length: 18; v_call: TRBV19; clone_size: -; cdr3_aa: CASSIAGQGVAHNQPQHF
j_call: TRBJ2-7; cdr3_length: 14; v_call: TRBV7-2; clone_size: -; cdr3_aa: CASSSLWTSPEQYF
j_call: TRBJ2-5; cdr3_length: 14; v_call: TRBV5-6; clone_size: -; cdr3_aa: CASSPTGGLETQYF
j_call: TRBJ2-7; cdr3_length: 14; v_call: TRBV7-2; clone_size: -; cdr3_aa: CASSPAGTSYEQYF
j_call: TRBJ2-5; cdr3_length: 14; v_call: TRBV11-3; clone_size: -; cdr3_aa: CASSSHRGMETQYF
j_call: TRBJ1-1; cdr3_length: 13; v_call: TRBV5-6; clone_size: few; cdr3_aa: CASSLGIHTEAFF
j_call: TRBJ2-5; cdr3_length: 15; v_call: TRBV7-9; clone_size: once; cdr3_aa: CASSLALGTKETQYF
j_call: TRBJ2-1; cdr3_length: 15; v_call: TRBV2; clone_size: -; cdr3_aa: CATKETSGVYNEQFF
j_call: TRBJ2-5; cdr3_length: 15; v_call: TRBV27; clone_size: -; cdr3_aa: CASSLSVADQETQYF
j_call: TRBJ1-2; cdr3_length: 17; v_call: TRBV27; clone_size: -; cdr3_aa: CASRKGATGESPYGYTF
j_call: TRBJ1-2; cdr3_length: 12; v_call: TRBV11-1; clone_size: few; cdr3_aa: CASSWGGDGYTF
j_call: TRBJ2-7; cdr3_length: 15; v_call: TRBV6-5; clone_size: -; cdr3_aa: CASSYITGGGYEQYF